These 21 T cell receptor beta chains were sequenced from one sample in a study of early T cells in non-severe SARS-CoV-2 infection. TCRdb used MiXCR to reprocess the 5' RACE reads, holding one entry per CDR3 protein. Counted here are some 30,000 distinct CDR3 sequences, roughly 5.4% occurring once; the ten biggest clones make up 4.5%. What was sequenced was whole blood. Receptors originate from an adult who was a healthcare worker with PCR-confirmed SARS-CoV-2 infection or an uninfected control (not recorded which).

This clonotype was observed at least ten times. This rearrangement joins TRBV2 to TRBJ2-1, with 8 bases matching TRBD2. V was pared by 4 bases and J by 9 bases, with 17 bases of the junction left unmatched. Germline loops: CDR1 SNHLY, CDR2 FYNNEI. The CDR3 loop spans 17 amino acids. The CDR3 coding sequence is TGTGCCAGCAGTGGCCCCCCCCTATCCCCGGGAGGGAGTGAGCAGTTCTTC. Translated: CASSGPPLSPGGSEQFF.

This clonotype was seen more than once but under ten times. The chain carries TRBV7-9 and TRBJ1-1; 8 bases are shared with TRBD1. Germline V gene lookup returns CDR1 SEHNR and CDR2 FQNEAQ (reference sequence). This CDR3 region has 13 residues. V was clipped by 10 bases and J by 5 bases; unmatched bases: 9. The CDR3 here is CAIPDRDGTEAFF. The CDR3, as DNA: TGTGCCATCCCGGACAGGGATGGAACTGAAGCTTTCTTT.

The sample holds many counts of this clonotype. The chain couples TRBV12-3 or TRBV12-4 to TRBJ1-1; 7 bases fit TRBD1. The CDR3 runs to 14 residues. J gave up 1 base and V 3 bases, and 2 bases lay outside the gene matches. The CDR3 DNA sequence: TGTGCCAGCAGTTTGGGGACAGCGAACACTGAAGCTTTCTTT. Its translation is CASSLGTANTEAFF.

This clonotype was observed at least ten times. The chain employs TRBV7-9 and TRBJ2-7; 8 bases fit TRBD2. The V gene end was trimmed by 5 bases and the J gene end by 4 bases; junction bases not matched to a gene: 10. This CDR3 region has 15 residues. Germline CDR1 SEHNR, CDR2 FQNEAQ (reference sequence). Here the CDR3 DNA reads TGTGCCAGCAGCACCAAGCGGGAGCTGGGATACGAGCAGTACTTC. The encoded protein is CASSTKRELGYEQYF. Together with reference TRBV7-9 and TRBJ2-7, the CDR3 gives the full variable domain: DTGVSQNPRHKITKRGQNVTFRCDPISEHNRLYWYRQTLGQGPEFLTYFQNEAQLEKSRLLSDRFSAERPKGSFSTLEIQRTEQGDSAMYLCASSTKRELGYEQYFGPGTRLTVT.

This rearrangement joins TRBV6-5 to TRBJ2-1; TRBD2 agrees at 10 bases. V dropped 4 bases and J dropped 8; count of bases not matched to a gene: 14. From germline, CDR1 is MNHEY and CDR2 SVGAGI. The CDR3 loop spans 17 amino acids. CDR3 loop: CASSLLLAGGPSDEQFF. The DNA of the CDR3 is TGTGCCAGCAGTTTGCTATTAGCGGGAGGACCCTCCGATGAGCAGTTCTTC.

This clonotype came up many times. This chain links TRBV7-8 with TRBJ2-3; tentatively, D is TRBD2 (5 bases). This CDR3 spans 14 amino acids. Germline V gene lookup returns CDR1 SGHVS and CDR2 FQNEAQ. Trimming pared 4 bases from V and 0 bases from J, leaving 8 bases between. CDR3 residues: CASSSKRSTDTQYF. The CDR3 bases are TGTGCCAGCAGCTCAAAGCGGAGCACAGATACGCAGTATTTT.

Ten or more counts support this clonotype. The chain joins TRBV20-1 to TRBJ2-5; D gene uncertain. Trimming stripped 4 bases from V and 1 base from J, with 10 bases between. Per germline, CDR1 DFQATT and CDR2 SNEGSKA (reference sequence). The CDR3 runs 13 residues. As DNA, the CDR3 is TGCAGTGCTAACCCTAGGTCCCAAGAGACCCAGTACTTC. Its protein product is CSANPRSQETQYF.

This clonotype was seen repeatedly, ten times or more. The rearrangement uses TRBV4-1 and TRBJ1-1; D is perhaps TRBD1 (6 bases). Per the germline V gene, CDR1 is MGHRA and CDR2 is YSYEKL. The V end lost 3 bases, the J end lost 0 bases, and 11 bases lay between the germline ends. This CDR3 region has 15 residues. The CDR3 here is CASSHKGHLNTEAFF. As DNA, the CDR3 is TGCGCCAGCAGCCATAAGGGACACTTGAACACTGAAGCTTTCTTT.

This clonotype has ten or more counts. The V gene is TRBV6-6, the J gene TRBJ2-2; D is unresolved. Trimming pared 4 bases from V and 1 base from J, leaving 4 bases between. Germline CDR1 is MNHNY and CDR2 is SVGAGI (reference sequence). This CDR3 region has 13 residues. CDR3 sequence reads: CASSSGNTGELFF. Written as DNA, the CDR3 is TGTGCCAGCAGTTCGGGGAACACCGGGGAGCTGTTTTTT.

In its sample, this clonotype was seen many times. The chain employs TRBV7-9 and TRBJ2-7; weak D call: TRBD1 (6 bases). CDR1 and CDR2 from the germline V gene are SEHNR and FQNEAQ (reference sequence). The CDR3 is 13 amino acids. V was pared by 2 bases and J by 4 bases, with 9 bases between. The CDR3 spells CASSLPQGYEQYF. CDR3 coding DNA: TGTGCCAGCAGCTTACCCCAGGGGTACGAGCAGTACTTC. The entire variable domain, with the rest obtained from reference TRBV7-9 and TRBJ2-7, is as follows: DTGVSQNPRHKITKRGQNVTFRCDPISEHNRLYWYRQTLGQGPEFLTYFQNEAQLEKSRLLSDRFSAERPKGSFSTLEIQRTEQGDSAMYLCASSLPQGYEQYFGPGTRLTVT.

This clonotype was detected many times. The chain joins TRBV4-2 to TRBJ1-3; possibly TRBD1 for D (5 bases). The V end was cut by 1 base, the J end by 2 bases, with 12 bases between. This CDR3 is 16 amino acids long. CDR1 is LGHNA, CDR2 YNFKEQ, per germline. In DNA form, the CDR3 reads TGTGCCAGCAGCCAAGGGTTAGCAGGGCCTGGAAACACCATATATTTT. This codes for CASSQGLAGPGNTIYF.

This clonotype was counted many times. This chain joins TRBV15 and TRBJ1-6, with D tentatively TRBD1 (5 bases). CDR1 LNHNV and CDR2 YYDKDF come from the germline V gene (reference sequence). V was pared by 1 base and J by 7 bases, with 14 bases between. There are 16 residues in the CDR3. In nucleotides, the CDR3 is TGTGCCACCAGCAGAGGGATAGGGGAGGCAAATTCACCCCTCCACTTT. As protein: CATSRGIGEANSPLHF.

V and J are TRBV10-3 and TRBJ1-1; TRBD1 is a possible D gene (5 bases). V was cut by 0 bases and J by 2 bases, with 16 bases left in between. CDR3 length: 17 amino acids. Germline CDR1 is ENHRY and CDR2 is SYGVKD. The CDR3 coding sequence is TGTGCCATCAGTGAGTCGACAGCAGGCTTCCAAAACACTGAAGCTTTCTTT. Protein product: CAISESTAGFQNTEAFF.

This clonotype was detected many times. The V gene is TRBV29-1, the J gene TRBJ2-1; no clear D. Per the germline V gene, CDR1 is SQVTM and CDR2 is ANQGSEA. The V end was cut by 3 bases, the J end by 4 bases, with 4 bases between. This CDR3 contains 11 residues. The DNA for the CDR3 is TGCAGCGTTGATCGTTACAATGAGCAGTTCTTC. It encodes CSVDRYNEQFF.

This clonotype appeared many times. The chain employs TRBV6-5 and TRBJ2-1, with TRBD2 identical over 13 bases. The V segment lost 2 bases and the J segment 2 bases; nucleotides outside the gene matches: 6. Germline CDR1 reads MNHEY; CDR2 reads SVGAGI. There are 18 residues in the CDR3. The CDR3 DNA reads as TGTGCCAGCAGTTACGGACTAGCGGGAGAACCCGCCTACAATGAGCAGTTCTTC. Translation gives CASSYGLAGEPAYNEQFF.

This clonotype was picked up many times. The genes are TRBV20-1 and TRBJ2-7; TRBD2 agrees at 8 bases. The CDR3 sequence is 14 residues long. V was pared by 3 bases and J by 6 bases, with 10 bases of the junction left unmatched. From germline, CDR1 is DFQATT and CDR2 SNEGSKA (reference sequence). The CDR3 region is CSARDGAGAIEQYF. The CDR3 DNA reads as TGCAGTGCTAGGGATGGAGCGGGAGCTATCGAGCAGTACTTC.

This clonotype was detected many times. J is TRBJ1-5 and V is TRBV29-1, with TRBD1 matching over 11 bases. Germline lookup yields CDR1 SQVTM and CDR2 ANQGSEA. V shed 6 bases and J 7 bases; nucleotides not matched to a gene: 5. The CDR3 has 13 residues. Here the CDR3 reads CSVGQGVGQPQHF. In nucleotides, the CDR3 is TGCAGCGTGGGACAGGGGGTAGGGCAGCCCCAGCATTTT.

The chain carries TRBV5-1 and TRBJ2-2, with D possibly being TRBD2 (6 bases). Germline CDR1 and CDR2: SGHRS and YFSETQ. The CDR3 runs 15 residues. The ends were cut back, 0 bases at V and 6 bases at J, with 12 bases in the middle. The CDR3 sequence is CASSLDGSLAGELFF. The DNA of the CDR3 is TGCGCCAGCAGCTTGGACGGGAGCTTGGCCGGGGAGCTGTTTTTT.

In this sample, this clonotype turned up many times. The chain has TRBV20-1 and TRBJ2-5, with TRBD2 matching 9 bases. After removal of 0 bases from V and 5 bases from J, the junction contained 10 bases not matched to a gene. There are 16 residues in the CDR3. In germline, CDR1 is DFQATT, CDR2 SNEGSKA (reference sequence). DNA for the CDR3: TGCAGTGCTAGAGATAACAGCGGGAGGTTCCGGGAGACCCAGTACTTC. It codes for CSARDNSGRFRETQYF.

This chain joins TRBV6-1 and TRBJ1-6; 7 bases line up with TRBD1. Germline-derived CDR1 and CDR2 are MNHNS and SASEGT. The J segment lost 0 bases and the V segment lost 4 bases, leaving 0 bases of the junction unmatched. This CDR3 region has 15 residues. CDR3 sequence reads: CASSGQGSYNSPLHF. The CDR3 DNA reads TGTGCCAGCAGTGGACAGGGCTCCTATAATTCACCCCTCCACTTT.

This clonotype has ten or more counts. In DNA form, the CDR3 reads TGTGCCAGCAGCTTTAACGGCGGGCAAGAGACCCAGTACTTC. Its translation is CASSFNGGQETQYF. This chain links TRBV7-2 with TRBJ2-5, with a weak D call TRBD2 (5 bases). Trimming pared 3 bases from V and 2 bases from J, leaving 10 bases between. The CDR3 runs 14 residues. CDR1 is SGHTA and CDR2 is FQGNSA in the germline V gene.